This T cell receptor (beta chain) was observed in a study of CD8+CD57+ T cells in acquired aplastic anemia. Overall study results and limits: Patients and controls shared twenty-nine CD8+ CDR3 sequences.

This clonotype was recorded a few times. The antigen is unknown. For sequencing, patients were chosen who had shown expansion of CD8+CD57+ cells by flow cytometry. Diagnosis of severe acquired aplastic anemia applied to all patients. When blood sampling took place, the patients had received no therapy. TCR beta VDJ and CDR3 were profiled, and genomic DNA was the template. TCRdb reanalysed the reads using MiXCR and keeps one entry per CDR3 protein. The table shows 130,000 or so distinct CDR3 sequences, with 55% to 60% occurring only once. This clonotype originated in a human donor with aplastic anemia. Sequencing was carried out using sorted CD4+, CD8+, or CD8+CD57+ T cells (not recorded which) from PBMCs.

The CDR3 loop reads CASSGPGTNTGELFF. CDR3 DNA sequence: TGTGCCAGCAGTGGACCGGGGACGAACACCGGGGAGCTGTTTTTT. The V gene is TRBV2, the J gene TRBJ2-2, with a possible D match to TRBD2 (5 bases). Between the trimmed V and J ends, which lost 4 bases and 0 bases, there was a span of 9 bases. The CDR3 length is 15 residues. The germline V gene encodes CDR1 SNHLY and CDR2 FYNNEI.